One T cell receptor beta chain is described in this entry. This CDR3 spans 14 amino acids. Looked up from germline, CDR1 is LGHDT and CDR2 is YNNKEL (reference sequence). V gave up 2 bases and J gave up 3 bases; unmatched junction bases: 0. As processed by the authors: Scientists estimated how many nucleated cells there were by amplifying reference gene primers. The protocol was immunoSEQ multiplex PCR, while the TCRdb copy is restricted to in-frame clones and leaves out a portion. V and J calls and clone size are given by that table; D and trimming were obtained from the DNA. The repertoire has roughly 500,000 clones, roughly nine tenths of them found once; the top ten carry around 0.92%. The data originate from a study of blood T cell repertoires in COVID-19. About the research overall: Some COVID-19 samples were acute and others convalescent; all came from the United States, Italy and Spain. PBMCs, B-cell-depleted T cells, or T cells provided the cDNA or gDNA that made up the material.

Seattle enrolled patients during active infection and tracked them longitudinally. The sequence derives from a man aged 18 to 35 with COVID-19, enrolled during active disease. The chain recombines TRBV3-1 (or the pseudogene TRBV3-2) with TRBJ1-3, with TRBD1 matching over 8 bases. The sample comprised peripheral blood. The DNA for the CDR3 is TGTGCCAGCAGCCAAACAGGGGGTGGAAACACCATATATTTT. Protein: CASSQTGGGNTIYF.